This T cell receptor beta chain was identified in a study of blood T cell repertoires in COVID-19. The overall study: Acute and convalescent COVID-19 specimens originated in the United States, Italy and Spain. PBMCs, B-cell-depleted T cells, or T cells were the source of the cDNA or gDNA that made up the material.

The CDR3 covers 16 residues. The V and J ends lost 1 base and 0 bases respectively, with 9 bases between them. Germline V gene sequence: CDR1 SNHLY, CDR2 FYNNEI. Per the authors' pipeline: Reference gene primer amplification in the assay estimated nucleated cell counts. Clones were sequenced by immunoSEQ multiplex PCR, and TCRdb holds only the in-frame ones, with some missing. The V and J calls and the clone size are those of that table, but D and trimming were determined from the DNA. The data contain roughly 250,000 clones, roughly 88% of them seen just once; the ten biggest clones take up 2% to 2.5%.

The sequenced sample consisted of peripheral blood. The receptor was isolated from a woman aged 40 to 55 who had recovered from COVID-19. The rearrangement uses TRBV2 and TRBJ2-2, with D tentatively TRBD2 (6 bases). CDR3 nucleotide sequence: TGTGCCAGCAGTGAAGGGAGGAGGGCGAACACCGGGGAGCTGTTTTTT. This gives the protein CASSEGRRANTGELFF. Full variable domain (outside the CDR3, taken from reference TRBV2 and TRBJ2-2): EPEVTQTPSHQVTQMGQEVILRCVPISNHLYFYWYRQILGQKVEFLVSFYNNEISEKSEIFDDQFSVERPDGSNFTLKIRSTKLEDSAMYFCASSEGRRANTGELFFGEGSRLTVL.